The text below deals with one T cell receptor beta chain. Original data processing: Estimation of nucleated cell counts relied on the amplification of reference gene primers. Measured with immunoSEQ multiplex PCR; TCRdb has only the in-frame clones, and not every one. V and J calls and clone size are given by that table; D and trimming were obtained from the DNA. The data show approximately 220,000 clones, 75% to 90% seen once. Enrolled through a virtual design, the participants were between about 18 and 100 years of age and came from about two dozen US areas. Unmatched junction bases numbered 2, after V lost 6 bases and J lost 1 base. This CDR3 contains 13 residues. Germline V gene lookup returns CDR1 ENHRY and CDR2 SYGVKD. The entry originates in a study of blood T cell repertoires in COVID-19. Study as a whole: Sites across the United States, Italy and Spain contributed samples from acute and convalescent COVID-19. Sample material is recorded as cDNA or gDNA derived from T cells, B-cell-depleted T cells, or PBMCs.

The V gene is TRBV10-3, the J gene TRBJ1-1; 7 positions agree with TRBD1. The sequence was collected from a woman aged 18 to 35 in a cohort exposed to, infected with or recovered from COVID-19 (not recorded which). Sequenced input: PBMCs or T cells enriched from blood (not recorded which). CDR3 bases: TGTGCCATCAGGGGACAGCCGAACACTGAAGCTTTCTTT. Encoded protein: CAIRGQPNTEAFF.